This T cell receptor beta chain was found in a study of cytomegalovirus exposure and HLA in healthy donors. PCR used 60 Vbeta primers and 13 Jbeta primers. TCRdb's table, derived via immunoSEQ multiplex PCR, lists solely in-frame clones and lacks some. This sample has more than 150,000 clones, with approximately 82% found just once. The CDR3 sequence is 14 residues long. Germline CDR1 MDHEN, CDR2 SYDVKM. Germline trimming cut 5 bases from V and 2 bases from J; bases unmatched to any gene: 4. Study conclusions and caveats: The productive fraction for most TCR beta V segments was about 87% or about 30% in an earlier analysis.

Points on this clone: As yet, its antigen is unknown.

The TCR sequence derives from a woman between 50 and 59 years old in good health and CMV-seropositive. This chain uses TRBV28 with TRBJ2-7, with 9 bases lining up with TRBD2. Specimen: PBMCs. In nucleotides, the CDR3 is TGTGCCAGCAGTACCAGCGGGGGGCCCTACGAGCAGTACTTC. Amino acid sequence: CASSTSGGPYEQYF.